This T cell receptor (beta chain) is from a study of T cells after yellow fever vaccination. Trimming left V 5 bases short and J 5 bases short, with 13 bases between. The CDR3 is 13 residues long. Germline V gene data show CDR1 as SEHNR and CDR2 as FQNEAQ (reference sequence). TCRdb used MiXCR to reprocess the 5' RACE reads, holding one entry per CDR3 protein. The top ten hold over 15% of the sample, which has a few hundred thousand distinct CDR3 sequences, around 6.8% seen once. Specimen: PBMCs, collected roughly seven weeks after the first yellow fever vaccination. The sequence was collected from a man aged 18 to 30 who received the YFV17D yellow fever vaccine. The chain links TRBV7-9 to TRBJ2-7; D is unresolved. The CDR3 DNA reads TGTGCCAGCAGCCCCGGGTGGGCTAACGAGCAGTACTTC. Translating gives CASSPGWANEQYF.